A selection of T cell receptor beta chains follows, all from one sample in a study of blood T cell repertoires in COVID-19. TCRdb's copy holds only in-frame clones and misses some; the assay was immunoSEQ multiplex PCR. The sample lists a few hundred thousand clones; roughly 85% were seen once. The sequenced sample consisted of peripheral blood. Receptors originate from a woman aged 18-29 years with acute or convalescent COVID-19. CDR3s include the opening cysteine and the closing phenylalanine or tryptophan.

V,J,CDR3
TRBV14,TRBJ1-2,CASSPLFPDGLSF
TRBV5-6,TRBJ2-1,CASSTSGEQFF
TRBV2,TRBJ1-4,CASSERRGRDEKLFF
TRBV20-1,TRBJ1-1,CSASRQLEAFF
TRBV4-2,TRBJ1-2,CASSQDSRRDYGYTF
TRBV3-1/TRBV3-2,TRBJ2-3,CASSQTGITDTQYF
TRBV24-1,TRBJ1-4,CATQRDSNEKLFF
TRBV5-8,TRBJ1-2,CASTPVPGTELDYGYTF
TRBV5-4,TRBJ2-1,CASSRGPETSGIYNEQFF
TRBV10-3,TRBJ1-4,CAISGLNEKLFF
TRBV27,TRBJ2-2,CASSFERTGELFF
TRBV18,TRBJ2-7,CASSLRLADGYEQYF
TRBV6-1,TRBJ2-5,CASSDMDRDETQYF
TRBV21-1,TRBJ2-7,CASSPGHSTDYEQYF
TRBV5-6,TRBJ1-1,CASTVGGYTEAFF
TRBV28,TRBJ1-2,CASSFMLAVGWTGGGGYTF
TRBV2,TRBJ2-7,CASSPGLAGWESYEQYF
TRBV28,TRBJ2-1,CASSLDRVSLAEQFF
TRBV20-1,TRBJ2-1,CSARDPNEQFF
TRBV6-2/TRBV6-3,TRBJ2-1,CASSYTGQTNEQFF
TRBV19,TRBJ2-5,CASSPRRDFQETQYF
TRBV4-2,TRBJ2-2,CASSLIRDRGLGTGELFF
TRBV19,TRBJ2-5,CASSSQGWAETQYF
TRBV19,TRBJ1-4,CASSISSATNEKLFF
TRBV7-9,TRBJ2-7,CASRGDTTYEQYF
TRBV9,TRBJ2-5,CASSPRLAGEETQYF
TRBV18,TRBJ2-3,CASSRLSPSGSFSTDTQYF
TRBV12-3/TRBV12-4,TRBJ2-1,CATAWAGNNEQFF
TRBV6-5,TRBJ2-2,CASSFGGYNTGELFF
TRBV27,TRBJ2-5,CASSLSGREKETQYF
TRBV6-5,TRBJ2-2,CASRGRSTGELFF
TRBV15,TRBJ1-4,CATSPSNRGREKLFF
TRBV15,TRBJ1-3,CATSRDLGVLNTIYF
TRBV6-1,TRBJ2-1,CASSEIEGSDYNEQFF
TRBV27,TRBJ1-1,CASSSFHIRNTEAFF
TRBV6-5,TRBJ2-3,CASSYGQGTDTQYF
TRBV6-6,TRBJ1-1,CASIYHWEVGNTEAFF
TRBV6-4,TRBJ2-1,CASSDTLAGVVDEQFF
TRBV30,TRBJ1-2,CAWSIQGFDGYTF
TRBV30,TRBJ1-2,CAGGPGAGYTF
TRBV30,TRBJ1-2,CAWSGGQGGYTF
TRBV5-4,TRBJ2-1,CASSFGGNNEQFF
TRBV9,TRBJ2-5,CASQAGGDQETQYF
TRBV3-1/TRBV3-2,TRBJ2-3,CASSQVLYTDTQYF
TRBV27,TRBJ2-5,CASSPTSGRGSETQYF
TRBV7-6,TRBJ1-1,CASSFGGNTEAFF
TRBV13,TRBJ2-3,CASSLVEWTSGSTDTQYF
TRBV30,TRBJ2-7,CAWNRQGAYEQYF
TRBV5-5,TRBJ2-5,CASSLVSGRVGETQYF
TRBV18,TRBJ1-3,CASSQGNSGNTIYF
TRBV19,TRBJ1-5,CASSTDRVRSNQPQHF
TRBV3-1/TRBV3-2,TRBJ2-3,CASSRGQGRTDTQYF
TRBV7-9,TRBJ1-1,CASSLTANTEAFF
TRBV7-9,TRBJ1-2,CASTLTGTADYF
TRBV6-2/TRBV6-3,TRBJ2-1,CASSFGLYNEQFF
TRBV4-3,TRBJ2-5,CASSQGPTGETQYF
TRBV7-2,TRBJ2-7,CASSQKYEQYF